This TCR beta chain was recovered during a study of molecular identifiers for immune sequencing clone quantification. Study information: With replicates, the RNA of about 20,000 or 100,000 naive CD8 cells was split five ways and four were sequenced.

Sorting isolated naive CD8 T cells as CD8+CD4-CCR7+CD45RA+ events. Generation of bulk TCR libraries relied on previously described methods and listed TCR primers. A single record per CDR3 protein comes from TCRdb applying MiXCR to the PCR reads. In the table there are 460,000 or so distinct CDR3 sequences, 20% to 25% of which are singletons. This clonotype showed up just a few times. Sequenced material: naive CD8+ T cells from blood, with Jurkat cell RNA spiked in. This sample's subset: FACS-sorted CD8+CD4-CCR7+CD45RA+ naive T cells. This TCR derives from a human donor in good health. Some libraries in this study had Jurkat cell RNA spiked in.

CDR3 sequence: CATSDFSGSNTGELFF. CDR3 bases: TGTGCCACCAGTGATTTTAGTGGGAGTAACACCGGGGAGCTGTTTTTT. The chain combines TRBV24-1 with TRBJ2-2, with D possibly TRBD2 on 5 matching bases. Trimming left V 1 base short and J 2 bases short, with 10 bases between. The CDR3 length is 16 residues. The V gene's germline CDR1 is KGHDR and CDR2 SFDVKD.